This TCR beta chain came from a study of graft-versus-host responses after intestinal transplantation. Study overall: Grafts that recipients had were multivisceral, liver-intestinal, or isolated intestinal transplants. Anti-thymocyte globulin was used for induction in all recipients, who then took tacrolimus and steroids for approximately 3 years.

Study outcomes and limitations: Elevated graft-versus-host to host-versus-graft clonal ratios in allografts were recorded for patients with graft-donor T cell macrochimerism.

The method was immunoSEQ multiplex PCR; TCRdb's version includes in-frame clones alone and lacks a portion of them. The table has 80,000 to 100,000 clones, around 83% seen once. As regards this clone: Antigen: not known.

Germline V gene lookup returns CDR1 MNHEY and CDR2 SMNVEV (reference sequence). The V gene lost 5 bases and the J gene lost 0 bases, with 11 bases spanning the gap. The CDR3 covers 14 residues. The receptor was derived from a human donor who received an intestinal transplant. The sample here was unstimulated CD8+ T cells sorted from spleen or lymph node cells, taken before intestinal transplant. The chain has TRBV27 and TRBJ2-7; no firm D call. The CDR3 DNA is TGTGCCAGCAGTCCTAACCCTAGCTCCTACGAGCAGTACTTC. Protein: CASSPNPSSYEQYF.